The rows below give T cell receptor beta chains drawn from one sample of a study of cytomegalovirus exposure and HLA in healthy donors. Using immunoSEQ multiplex PCR, the repertoire was profiled, and TCRdb retains in-frame clones only, with some absent. The table lists more than 95,000 clones, 80% of them singletons. The source material was PBMCs. The receptors here all came from a man under 40 in good health and CMV-seropositive. The CDR3 runs from the conserved cysteine through the conserved F or W. The order of the fields is clone size, D gene, V gene, J gene, CDR3 DNA, CDR3 protein. D genes are given only for firm matches. The size entry is marked missing in some rows and otherwise reads once, few, many or a size class.

clone size: NA; D gene: NA; V gene: TRBV11-3; J gene: TRBJ2-1; CDR3 DNA: TGTGCCAGCAGCTTAAGGACGGGAGAATACAATGAGCAGTTCTTC; CDR3 protein: CASSLRTGEYNEQFF
clone size: NA; D gene: NA; V gene: TRBV5-6; J gene: TRBJ2-5; CDR3 DNA: TGTGCCAGCAGCTCCACCCTAGGACTGTCTATGGGGGAGACCCAGTACTTC; CDR3 protein: CASSSTLGLSMGETQYF
clone size: NA; D gene: NA; V gene: TRBV7-2; J gene: TRBJ2-3; CDR3 DNA: TGTGCCCTCGGCGTGGGAGCAGATACGCAGTATTTT; CDR3 protein: CALGVGADTQYF
clone size: NA; D gene: NA; V gene: TRBV9; J gene: TRBJ1-5; CDR3 DNA: TGTGCCAGCAGCACATACAGCAATCAGCCCCAGCATTTT; CDR3 protein: CASSTYSNQPQHF
clone size: NA; D gene: NA; V gene: TRBV6-1; J gene: TRBJ2-6; CDR3 DNA: TGTGCCAGCAGTGGAGGTATCTCTGGGGCCAACGTCCTGACTTTC; CDR3 protein: CASSGGISGANVLTF
clone size: NA; D gene: TRBD1; V gene: TRBV2; J gene: TRBJ2-2; CDR3 DNA: TGTGCCAGCGGTGGAAAAGGGGGCACGAACACCGGGGAGCTGTTTTTT; CDR3 protein: CASGGKGGTNTGELFF
clone size: once; D gene: NA; V gene: TRBV2; J gene: TRBJ1-6; CDR3 DNA: TGTGCCAGCAGTGTCAGCTATAATTCACCCCTCCACTTT; CDR3 protein: CASSVSYNSPLHF
clone size: NA; D gene: TRBD2; V gene: TRBV7-6; J gene: TRBJ2-1; CDR3 DNA: TGTGCCAGCAGCCGACTGCCAACCGGGACTAGCGGGGTTAGCTCCTACAATGAGCAGTTCTTC; CDR3 protein: CASSRLPTGTSGVSSYNEQFF
clone size: NA; D gene: TRBD1; V gene: TRBV9; J gene: TRBJ2-1; CDR3 DNA: TGTGCCAGCAGTGCCGGGACAGGGGGCTACGGTGAGCAGTTCTTC; CDR3 protein: CASSAGTGGYGEQFF
clone size: once; D gene: NA; V gene: TRBV6-5; J gene: TRBJ2-7; CDR3 DNA: TGTGCCAGCAGTTATTCGGGAAGCTCCTACGAGCAGTACTTC; CDR3 protein: CASSYSGSSYEQYF
clone size: NA; D gene: TRBD1; V gene: TRBV29-1; J gene: TRBJ2-7; CDR3 DNA: TGCAGCGTTGGAGACAGGGTCCACGAGCAGTACTTC; CDR3 protein: CSVGDRVHEQYF
clone size: NA; D gene: TRBD1; V gene: TRBV29-1; J gene: TRBJ1-5; CDR3 DNA: TGCAGCGTTGAAGCGGGACAGTCCCAGCATTTT; CDR3 protein: CSVEAGQSQHF
clone size: once; D gene: NA; V gene: TRBV18; J gene: TRBJ2-1; CDR3 DNA: TGTGCCAGCTCACCACGGGCCAATGAGCAGTTCTTC; CDR3 protein: CASSPRANEQFF
clone size: NA; D gene: TRBD1; V gene: TRBV28; J gene: TRBJ1-1; CDR3 DNA: TGTGCCAGCAGTAGGACAGGGGAGACTGAAGCTTTCTTT; CDR3 protein: CASSRTGETEAFF
clone size: NA; D gene: TRBD1; V gene: TRBV28; J gene: TRBJ1-1; CDR3 DNA: TGTGCCAGCGCTGGGGATTCGGACAGGAGGACTGAAGCTTTCTTT; CDR3 protein: CASAGDSDRRTEAFF
clone size: NA; D gene: TRBD2; V gene: TRBV10-2; J gene: TRBJ2-7; CDR3 DNA: TGCGCCAGCAGTGTTGTAGCGGGGGGTACCTACGAGCAGTACTTC; CDR3 protein: CASSVVAGGTYEQYF
clone size: few; D gene: NA; V gene: TRBV6-1; J gene: TRBJ2-7; CDR3 DNA: TGTGCCAGCAGGCGGCCGGGACAACACTCCTACGAGCAGTACTTC; CDR3 protein: CASRRPGQHSYEQYF
clone size: NA; D gene: NA; V gene: TRBV16; J gene: TRBJ1-4; CDR3 DNA: TGTGCCAGCAGCCAATGGCGGATTGATGAAAAACTGTTTTTT; CDR3 protein: CASSQWRIDEKLFF
clone size: NA; D gene: NA; V gene: TRBV2; J gene: TRBJ1-1; CDR3 DNA: TGTGCCAGCAGGAAAACGACGGGGGATGAAACTTTCTTT; CDR3 protein: CASRKTTGDETFF
clone size: NA; D gene: NA; V gene: TRBV27; J gene: TRBJ2-5; CDR3 DNA: TGTGCCAGCAGTCGGGGGTCGGGGCCTACCTCCAAAGAGACCCAGTACTTC; CDR3 protein: CASSRGSGPTSKETQYF
clone size: NA; D gene: TRBD1; V gene: TRBV19; J gene: TRBJ2-5; CDR3 DNA: TGTGCCAGTAGCATATTGGGGGACAGGGCCGTTCCGGCCCAGTACTTC; CDR3 protein: CASSILGDRAVPAQYF
clone size: few; D gene: NA; V gene: TRBV6-1; J gene: TRBJ1-5; CDR3 DNA: TGTGCCAGCAGTGAATCCCAGAATCAGCCCCAGCATTTT; CDR3 protein: CASSESQNQPQHF
clone size: NA; D gene: NA; V gene: TRBV27; J gene: TRBJ1-5; CDR3 DNA: TGTGCCAGCAGTTCAGGATTCTACAATCAGCCCCAGCATTTT; CDR3 protein: CASSSGFYNQPQHF
clone size: NA; D gene: TRBD1; V gene: TRBV5-1; J gene: TRBJ1-5; CDR3 DNA: TGCGCCAGCAGCTATTCAGGGGGCGCGGGTCAGCCCCAGCATTTT; CDR3 protein: CASSYSGGAGQPQHF
clone size: NA; D gene: TRBD1; V gene: TRBV29-1; J gene: TRBJ2-5; CDR3 DNA: TGCAGCGTTGGACAAAACAGGGGGCAGGCCCAGTACTTC; CDR3 protein: CSVGQNRGQAQYF
clone size: NA; D gene: TRBD1; V gene: TRBV29-1; J gene: TRBJ2-3; CDR3 DNA: TGCAGCGCCCGAACGGACAGGGATACGCAGTATTTT; CDR3 protein: CSARTDRDTQYF
clone size: NA; D gene: NA; V gene: TRBV28; J gene: TRBJ1-6; CDR3 DNA: TGTGCCAGCAGCCCTCCCGGGGGGCGAGTCCATAATTCACCCCTCCACTTT; CDR3 protein: CASSPPGGRVHNSPLHF
clone size: few; D gene: NA; V gene: TRBV7-2; J gene: TRBJ1-1; CDR3 DNA: TGTGCCAGCAGCATTGGGGGGGCCATTCGGGGATTGAACACTGAAGCTTTCTTT; CDR3 protein: CASSIGGAIRGLNTEAFF
clone size: NA; D gene: NA; V gene: TRBV5-1; J gene: TRBJ2-7; CDR3 DNA: TGCGCCAGCAGCTTAAACGACAATTCCCCCGAGCAGTACTTC; CDR3 protein: CASSLNDNSPEQYF
clone size: NA; D gene: NA; V gene: TRBV2; J gene: TRBJ1-5; CDR3 DNA: TGTGCCAGCAGCTCCCACAGATCTAATCAGCCCCAGCATTTT; CDR3 protein: CASSSHRSNQPQHF
clone size: NA; D gene: TRBD2; V gene: TRBV7-8; J gene: TRBJ2-3; CDR3 DNA: TGTGCCAGCAGCTTAGTGGGTAGCGGGGGCCCCACAGATACGCAGTATTTT; CDR3 protein: CASSLVGSGGPTDTQYF
clone size: NA; D gene: TRBD2; V gene: TRBV5-1; J gene: TRBJ2-3; CDR3 DNA: TGCGCCAGCAGCCCCCTGAGCGGGGGCACAGATACGCAGTATTTT; CDR3 protein: CASSPLSGGTDTQYF
clone size: NA; D gene: NA; V gene: TRBV18; J gene: TRBJ2-2; CDR3 DNA: TGTGCCAGCTCAGGCGGACGGGATAACACCGGGGAGCTGTTTTTT; CDR3 protein: CASSGGRDNTGELFF
clone size: NA; D gene: NA; V gene: TRBV4-1; J gene: TRBJ2-2; CDR3 DNA: TGCGCCAGCAGCCAAAGGTACCGACAGATGAACACCGGGGAGCTGTTTTTT; CDR3 protein: CASSQRYRQMNTGELFF
clone size: NA; D gene: TRBD1; V gene: TRBV6-1; J gene: TRBJ2-7; CDR3 DNA: TGTGCCAGCACCGAACGGGACAGAGTTTACGAGCAGTACTTC; CDR3 protein: CASTERDRVYEQYF
clone size: NA; D gene: TRBD1; V gene: TRBV10-3; J gene: TRBJ1-6; CDR3 DNA: TGTGCCATCGCAGCCGGGACAGCAAATAATTCACCCCTCCACTTT; CDR3 protein: CAIAAGTANNSPLHF
clone size: NA; D gene: NA; V gene: TRBV28; J gene: TRBJ1-5; CDR3 DNA: TGTGCCAGCAGGGAATCAACAGGGAGCAATCAGCCCCAGCATTTT; CDR3 protein: CASRESTGSNQPQHF
clone size: NA; D gene: NA; V gene: TRBV7-8; J gene: TRBJ2-3; CDR3 DNA: TGTGCCAGCAGCTTAGTGGGGGGATCAGATACGCAGTATTTT; CDR3 protein: CASSLVGGSDTQYF
clone size: NA; D gene: TRBD1; V gene: TRBV5-1; J gene: TRBJ1-5; CDR3 DNA: TGCGCCAGCAGCCCCGGGACAGGTGGAAATCAGCCCCAGCATTTT; CDR3 protein: CASSPGTGGNQPQHF
clone size: NA; D gene: NA; V gene: TRBV28; J gene: TRBJ2-7; CDR3 DNA: TGTGCCAGCACCCGGGACTCAGTTCCCTACGAGCAGTACTTC; CDR3 protein: CASTRDSVPYEQYF
clone size: NA; D gene: NA; V gene: TRBV5-1; J gene: TRBJ2-5; CDR3 DNA: TGCGCCAGCAGCCCTTCCCTTGGGGGGACCCAAGAGACCCAGTACTTC; CDR3 protein: CASSPSLGGTQETQYF
clone size: NA; D gene: TRBD1; V gene: TRBV4-2; J gene: TRBJ1-3; CDR3 DNA: TGTGCCAGCAGCCAAGAGGACAGGGCTGGAAACACCATATATTTT; CDR3 protein: CASSQEDRAGNTIYF
clone size: NA; D gene: NA; V gene: TRBV9; J gene: TRBJ2-7; CDR3 DNA: TGTGCCAGCAGCGTAGCTAGCGCGGCATACTATTACGAGCAGTACTTC; CDR3 protein: CASSVASAAYYYEQYF
clone size: NA; D gene: NA; V gene: TRBV27; J gene: TRBJ2-1; CDR3 DNA: TGTGCCAGCACAGGTCGTGGCTCCTACAATGAGCAGTTCTTC; CDR3 protein: CASTGRGSYNEQFF
clone size: NA; D gene: NA; V gene: TRBV28; J gene: TRBJ2-1; CDR3 DNA: TGTGCCAGCAGCACACAGGGTGGCCCCTACAATGAGCAGTTCTTC; CDR3 protein: CASSTQGGPYNEQFF
clone size: few; D gene: TRBD1; V gene: TRBV19; J gene: TRBJ1-1; CDR3 DNA: TGTGCCAGTAGTGGGCGCAGGGGGTTGAACACTGAAGCTTTCTTT; CDR3 protein: CASSGRRGLNTEAFF
clone size: NA; D gene: TRBD1; V gene: TRBV19; J gene: TRBJ2-5; CDR3 DNA: TGTGCCAGTACTCCTGGACAGGGGCGCCAAGAGACCCAGTACTTC; CDR3 protein: CASTPGQGRQETQYF
clone size: NA; D gene: NA; V gene: TRBV1; J gene: TRBJ2-1; CDR3 DNA: TGCACCAGCAGCCAAGAGGCGGACGAGACTAGCGGGGGGCACGCCTACAATGAGCAGTTCTTC; CDR3 protein: CTSSQEADETSGGHAYNEQFF
clone size: NA; D gene: NA; V gene: TRBV5-1; J gene: TRBJ2-5; CDR3 DNA: TGCGCCAGCAGCTCACAAGAGACCCAGTACTTC; CDR3 protein: CASSSQETQYF
clone size: NA; D gene: NA; V gene: TRBV27; J gene: TRBJ2-7; CDR3 DNA: TGTGCCAGCAGTTTCAATAAGGCGGCCGAGCAGTACTTC; CDR3 protein: CASSFNKAAEQYF
clone size: NA; D gene: NA; V gene: TRBV29-1; J gene: TRBJ2-3; CDR3 DNA: TGCAGCGTTGAACGTCCTATAGACACAGATACGCAGTATTTT; CDR3 protein: CSVERPIDTDTQYF
clone size: NA; D gene: NA; V gene: TRBV5-1; J gene: TRBJ1-4; CDR3 DNA: TGCGCCAGCAGTCCGGCAGGGGTGGTTGAAAAACTGTTTTTT; CDR3 protein: CASSPAGVVEKLFF
clone size: NA; D gene: NA; V gene: TRBV28; J gene: TRBJ1-5; CDR3 DNA: TGTGCCAGCAGTACAGGGAATGGCAATCAGCCCCAGCATTTT; CDR3 protein: CASSTGNGNQPQHF
clone size: NA; D gene: TRBD1; V gene: TRBV27; J gene: TRBJ1-4; CDR3 DNA: TGTGCCAGCAGGGCGAAAGGACAGGGAGGAAATGAAAAACTGTTTTTT; CDR3 protein: CASRAKGQGGNEKLFF
clone size: NA; D gene: NA; V gene: TRBV2; J gene: TRBJ2-3; CDR3 DNA: TGTGCCAGCAGCCTGACAGGCGATACGCAGTATTTT; CDR3 protein: CASSLTGDTQYF